This T cell receptor (beta chain) originates from a study of cytomegalovirus exposure and HLA in healthy donors. Looking at the study overall: The Caucasian-associated ancestry cluster held under 90% of under 450 genotyped donors.

This clone showed up just a few times. The germline V gene has CDR1 SGHTA and CDR2 FQGTGA. The length of the CDR3 is 13 residues. The ends were cut back, 4 bases at V and 4 bases at J, with 10 bases in the middle. PCR used 60 Vbeta primers and 13 Jbeta primers. TCRdb's copy holds only in-frame clones and misses some; the assay was immunoSEQ multiplex PCR. The sample carries 150,000 to 200,000 clones, approximately 81% recorded once. The receptor was isolated from a woman in her fifties or sixties in good health and CMV-seronegative. Sequenced: PBMCs. The chain uses TRBV7-3 and TRBJ1-1; D possibly corresponds to TRBD1 (6 bases). CDR3 nucleotide sequence: TGTGCCAGCAGCTCCACAGGGATCACTGAAGCTTTCTTT. Its translation is CASSSTGITEAFF.